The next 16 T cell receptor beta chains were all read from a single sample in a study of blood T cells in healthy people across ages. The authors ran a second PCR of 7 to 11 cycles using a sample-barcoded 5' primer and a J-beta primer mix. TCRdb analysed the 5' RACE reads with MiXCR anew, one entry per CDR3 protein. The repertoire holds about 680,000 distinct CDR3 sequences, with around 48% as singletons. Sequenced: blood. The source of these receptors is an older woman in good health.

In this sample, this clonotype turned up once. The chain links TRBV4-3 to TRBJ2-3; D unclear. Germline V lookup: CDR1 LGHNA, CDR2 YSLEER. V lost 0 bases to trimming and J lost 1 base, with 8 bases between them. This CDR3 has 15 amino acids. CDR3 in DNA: TGCGCCAGCAGCCAAGACCACATTGGCACAGATACGCAGTATTTT. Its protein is CASSQDHIGTDTQYF.

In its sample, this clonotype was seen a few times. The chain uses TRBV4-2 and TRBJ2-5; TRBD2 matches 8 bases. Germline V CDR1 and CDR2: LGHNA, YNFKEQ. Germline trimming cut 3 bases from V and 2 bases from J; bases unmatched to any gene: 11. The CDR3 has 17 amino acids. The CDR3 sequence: CASSQEPGLVGQETQYF. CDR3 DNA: TGTGCCAGCAGCCAGGAACCGGGACTAGTGGGTCAAGAGACCCAGTACTTC.

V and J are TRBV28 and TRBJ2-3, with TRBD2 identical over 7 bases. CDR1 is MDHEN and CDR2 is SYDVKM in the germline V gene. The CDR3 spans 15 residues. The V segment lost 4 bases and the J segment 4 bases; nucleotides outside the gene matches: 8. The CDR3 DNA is TGTGCCAGCAGTTCCGGGAGGAGTTCCGCAGATACGCAGTATTTT. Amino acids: CASSSGRSSADTQYF.

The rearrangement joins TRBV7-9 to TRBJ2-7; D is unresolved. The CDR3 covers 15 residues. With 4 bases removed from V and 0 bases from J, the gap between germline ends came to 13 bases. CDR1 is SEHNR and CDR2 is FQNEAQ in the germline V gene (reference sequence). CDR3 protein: CASSWSAESSYEQYF. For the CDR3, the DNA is TGTGCCAGCAGCTGGTCGGCGGAGAGCTCCTACGAGCAGTACTTC.

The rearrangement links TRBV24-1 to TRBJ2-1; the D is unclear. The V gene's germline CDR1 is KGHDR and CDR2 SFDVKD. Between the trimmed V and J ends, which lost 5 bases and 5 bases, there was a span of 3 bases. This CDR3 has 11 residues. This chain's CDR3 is CATSANNEQFF. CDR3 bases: TGTGCCACCAGTGCAAACAATGAGCAGTTCTTC.

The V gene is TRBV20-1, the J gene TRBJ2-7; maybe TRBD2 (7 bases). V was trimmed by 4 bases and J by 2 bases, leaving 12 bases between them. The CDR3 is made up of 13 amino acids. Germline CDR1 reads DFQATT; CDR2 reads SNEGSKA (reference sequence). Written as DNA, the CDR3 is TGCAGTGCTATAAGGGGGACTACCTACGAGCAGTACTTC. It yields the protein CSAIRGTTYEQYF.

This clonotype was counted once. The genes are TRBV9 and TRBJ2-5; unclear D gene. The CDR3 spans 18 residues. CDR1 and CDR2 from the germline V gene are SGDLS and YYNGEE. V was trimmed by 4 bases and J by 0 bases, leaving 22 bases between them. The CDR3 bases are TGTGCCAGCAGCACCCCCCGGTCGGGTGGGCGCTACCAAGAGACCCAGTACTTC. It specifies CASSTPRSGGRYQETQYF. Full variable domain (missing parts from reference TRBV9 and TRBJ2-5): DSGVTQTPKHLITATGQRVTLRCSPRSGDLSVYWYQQSLDQGLQFLIQYYNGEERAKGNILERFSAQQFPDLHSELNLSSLELGDSALYFCASSTPRSGGRYQETQYFGPGTRLLVL.

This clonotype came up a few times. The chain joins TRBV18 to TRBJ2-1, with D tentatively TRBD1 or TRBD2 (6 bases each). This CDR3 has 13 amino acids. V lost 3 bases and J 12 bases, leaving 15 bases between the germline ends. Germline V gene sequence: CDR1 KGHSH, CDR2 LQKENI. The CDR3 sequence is CASSPRREGGQFF. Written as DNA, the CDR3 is TGTGCCAGCTCACCTCGGAGGGAAGGGGGGCAGTTCTTC.

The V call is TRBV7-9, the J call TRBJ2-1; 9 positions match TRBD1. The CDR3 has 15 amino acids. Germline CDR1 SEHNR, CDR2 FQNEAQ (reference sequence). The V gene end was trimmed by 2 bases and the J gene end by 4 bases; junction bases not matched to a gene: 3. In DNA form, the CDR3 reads TGTGCCAGCAGCTTATGGGACAGGGAGTACAATGAGCAGTTCTTC. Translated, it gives CASSLWDREYNEQFF.

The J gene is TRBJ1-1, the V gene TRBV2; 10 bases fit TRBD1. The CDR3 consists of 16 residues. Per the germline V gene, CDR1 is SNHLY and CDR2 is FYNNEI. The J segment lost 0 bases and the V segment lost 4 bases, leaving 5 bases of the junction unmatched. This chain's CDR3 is CASSVSDRGMNTEAFF. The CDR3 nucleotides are TGTGCCAGCAGTGTGTCGGACAGGGGGATGAACACTGAAGCTTTCTTT.

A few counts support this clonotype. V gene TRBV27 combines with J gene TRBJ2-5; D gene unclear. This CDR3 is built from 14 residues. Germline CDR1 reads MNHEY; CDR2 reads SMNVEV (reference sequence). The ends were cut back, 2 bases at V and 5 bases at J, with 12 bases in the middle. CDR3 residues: CASSLIGIGETQYF. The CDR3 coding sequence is TGTGCCAGCAGTTTAATAGGGATTGGGGAGACCCAGTACTTC.

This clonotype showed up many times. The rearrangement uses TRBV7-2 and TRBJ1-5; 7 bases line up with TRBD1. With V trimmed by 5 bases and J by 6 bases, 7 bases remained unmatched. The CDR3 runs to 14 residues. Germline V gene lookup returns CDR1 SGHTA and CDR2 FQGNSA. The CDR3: CASSLRDSGQPQHF. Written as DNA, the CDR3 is TGTGCCAGCAGCCTACGGGACAGTGGTCAGCCCCAGCATTTT.

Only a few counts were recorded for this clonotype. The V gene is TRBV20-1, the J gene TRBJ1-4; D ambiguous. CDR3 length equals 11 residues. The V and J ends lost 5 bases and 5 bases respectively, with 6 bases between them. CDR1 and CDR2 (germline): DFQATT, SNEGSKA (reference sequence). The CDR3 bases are TGCAGTGCTTGGAGAAATGAAAAACTGTTTTTT. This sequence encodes CSAWRNEKLFF.

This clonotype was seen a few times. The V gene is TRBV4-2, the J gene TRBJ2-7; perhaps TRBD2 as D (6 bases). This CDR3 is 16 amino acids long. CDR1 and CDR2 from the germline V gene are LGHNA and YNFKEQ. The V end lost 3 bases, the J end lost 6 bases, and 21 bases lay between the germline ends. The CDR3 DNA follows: TGTGCCAGCAGCCAGGCGGGCAGACTAGGGGCCTCCGAGCAGTACTTC. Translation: CASSQAGRLGASEQYF.

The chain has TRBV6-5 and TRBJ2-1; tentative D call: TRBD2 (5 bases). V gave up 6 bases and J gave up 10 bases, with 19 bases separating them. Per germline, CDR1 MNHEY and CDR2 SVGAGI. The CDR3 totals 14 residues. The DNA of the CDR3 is TGTGCCAGCAGCCGAAACGATCTAGCCCACGAGCAGTTCTTC. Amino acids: CASSRNDLAHEQFF.

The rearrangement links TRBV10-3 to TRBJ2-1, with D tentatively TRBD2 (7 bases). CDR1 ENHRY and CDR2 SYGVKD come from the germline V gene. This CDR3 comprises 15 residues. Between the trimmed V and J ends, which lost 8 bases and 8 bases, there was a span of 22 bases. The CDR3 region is CAIASWGGQVDEQFF. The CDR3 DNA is TGTGCCATCGCATCGTGGGGGGGGCAGGTCGATGAGCAGTTCTTC.